This T cell receptor beta chain was captured in a study of blood T cell repertoires in COVID-19. How the authors handled the data: Amplification of reference gene primers was used by the study to estimate nucleated cell counts. TCRdb's table, derived via immunoSEQ multiplex PCR, lists solely in-frame clones and lacks some. Clonal size and the V and J genes are those of that table, whereas D and trimming came from the DNA. Among fewer than 350,000 clones listed, 87% were seen once. Individuals aged about 18 to 90 years were recruited from roughly 22 US areas. V was pared by 1 base and J by 7 bases, with 18 bases between. The CDR3 is 16 residues long. Germline loops: CDR1 SGHNT, CDR2 YYREEE (reference sequence).

This receptor was taken from a woman between 40 and 50 years old who had recovered from COVID-19. The specimen sequenced was PBMCs or T cells enriched from blood (not recorded which). The V and J genes are TRBV5-4 and TRBJ2-1; weak D call: TRBD1 (6 bases). In DNA form, the CDR3 reads TGTGCCAGCAGCTTGCCAGGGGCCCGAACTTCGAATGAGCAGTTCTTC. The encoded protein is CASSLPGARTSNEQFF.